The present T cell receptor (beta chain) was sequenced within a study of T cell responses to AZD1222 COVID-19 vaccine. On the study more broadly: Researchers grouped second doses given at about 4 or about 12 weeks into one pool. Study-wide points: Donors were mostly white British, more females; clonal diversity possibly underestimated. Spike-spanning, vaccine-associated CD4 TCRs were dominant at 160-218 and 743-854.

Measured with immunoSEQ multiplex PCR; TCRdb has only the in-frame clones, and not every one. The data hold roughly 100,000 clones, with about four fifths observed a single time. On this clone itself: Its antigen is unknown. Distinct nucleotide sequences in the sample also encode this CDR3.

V lost 3 bases and J lost 3; bases outside the gene matches: 5. The germline V gene encodes CDR1 SGHRS and CDR2 YFSETQ. The CDR3 spans 15 residues. This TCR was recovered from an adult in good health. The chain has TRBV5-1 and TRBJ2-7, with TRBD2 matching 11 bases. Sample: peripheral blood, taken on day 0 of AZD1222 vaccination. The CDR3 bases are TGCGCCAGCAGCTATGGGACTAGCGGCGACTACGAGCAGTACTTC. Translated, it gives CASSYGTSGDYEQYF.